The TCR beta chain described here comes from a study of tumor-infiltrating lymphocytes in primary liver carcinoma. Across the study: All lesions had stage T1-T3 N0M0 and roughly 4 to 11 cm widths. Productive TCRbeta read yields ran from roughly 3.5 to 7 million per sample and were similar between tissues. The study's findings and limits: Against blood, tumors held a significantly higher top-250-clone fraction (p = 0.039). Because the samples were bulk unsorted, the study did not compare CD4+ and CD8+ repertoires.

Constant-region priming of roughly 500 ng total RNA yielded TCR beta cDNA. Three-round nested multiplex PCR performed with slightly modified ARM-PCR produced the TCR beta libraries. Use of TRBV1-TRBV30 forward primers with a C-beta reverse primer characterized the first two PCR rounds, which lasted roughly 11 cycles each. TCRdb processed the multiplex PCR reads anew with MiXCR; each CDR3 protein has one entry. The sample contains approximately 340,000 distinct CDR3 sequences, around three fifths of which appear only once. This clonotype has a count of ten or more. Its antigen is as yet unknown. They got blood RNA out of unsorted whole blood and also pulled out germline DNA. Germline V gene sequence: CDR1 ENHRY, CDR2 SYGVKD. Trimming at V came to 2 bases and at J to 0 bases, leaving 7 bases not matched to a gene. This CDR3 has 17 amino acids.

The V gene is TRBV10-3, the J gene TRBJ2-3, with TRBD2 matching 8 bases. Source material: peripheral blood. This receptor was taken from a man aged 35-49 years with primary liver carcinoma and hepatitis B virus infection. As DNA, the CDR3 is TGTGCCATCAGTGAGAAACAAGCGGGAGTTAGCACAGATACGCAGTATTTT. Amino acids: CAISEKQAGVSTDTQYF.